Given below is one T cell receptor beta chain in context. What it binds is unknown. This specimen comes from a study of CD8+ T cells in alopecia areata. Study-wide findings and caveats: Scalp sequencing also captures normal skin's resident alphabeta T cells.

Treatment specified: oral pan-JAK inhibitor, 5-10 mg twice daily. This CDR3 contains 13 residues. V was pared by 8 bases and J by 0 bases, with 13 bases between. Germline loops: CDR1 SQVTM, CDR2 ANQGSEA. Investigators isolated RNA and reverse transcribed it into cDNA to act as the sequencing template. TCRdb's copy holds only in-frame clones and misses some; the assay was immunoSEQ multiplex PCR. Of approximately 200,000 clones listed, 50% to 60% were seen once; the top ten hold about 0.65%. This TCR came from a human donor with alopecia areata. The chain joins TRBV29-1 to TRBJ1-2, with D possibly matching TRBD1 (5 bases). The sample in question was CD4+ T cells sorted from blood, obtained at week 4, from a patient treated with tofacitinib. The CDR3 sequence is CSLQKGPNYGYTF. DNA of the CDR3: TGCAGCCTTCAGAAGGGACCTAACTATGGCTACACCTTC.